The rows below give T cell receptor beta chains drawn from one sample of a study of human T cells and chemical hapten exposure. From the RACE reads, TCRdb called clonotypes with MiXCR, one entry per CDR3 protein. The table has about 120,000 distinct CDR3 sequences, around 10% seen once. The sequencing used whole blood, collected in connection with sensitization to the hapten diphenylcyclopropenone (DPC). These receptors came from a woman aged 50 to 60 with alopecia areata. Some clones in this sample may be carry-over from other donors' samples. CDR3s include the opening cysteine and the closing phenylalanine or tryptophan. The D gene is left open where the match is weak. Size is stated for part of the rows, as once, few or many counts, or as a class when the clone is expanded.

>TRBV30|TRBD1|.|TRBJ2-2
CAWSAGGYTGELFF
TGTGCCTGGAGTGCAGGGGGCTACACCGGGGAGCTGTTTTTT
>TRBV12-3/TRBV12-4|.|.|TRBJ1-5
CASRIGVGQPQHF
TGTGCCAGCAGAATCGGGGTCGGTCAGCCCCAGCATTTT
>TRBV12-3/TRBV12-4|TRBD1|.|TRBJ1-5
CASSPTGQGLHQLQHF
TGTGCCAGCAGTCCCACGGGACAGGGTTTGCATCAGCTCCAGCATTTT
>TRBV6-6|.|.|TRBJ2-5
CASSYSVVGQETQYF
TGTGCCAGCAGTTACTCGGTGGTTGGACAAGAGACCCAGTACTTC
>TRBV24-1|.|many|TRBJ2-6
CATSNGGANVLTF
TGTGCCACCAGTAATGGCGGGGCCAACGTCCTGACTTTC
>TRBV5-1|.|few|TRBJ1-2
CASSLNQLKDGYTF
TGCGCCAGCAGCTTGAACCAATTAAAGGATGGCTACACCTTC
>TRBV27|.|.|TRBJ1-5
CASSLSLGALDQPQHF
TGTGCCAGCAGTTTATCTCTAGGGGCTCTCGATCAGCCCCAGCATTTT
>TRBV21-1|.|many|TRBJ2-5
CASSKGELGGETQYF
TGTGCCAGCAGCAAAGGAGAACTCGGAGGGGAGACCCAGTACTTC
>TRBV27|.|.|TRBJ1-6
CASMGGPGSPLHF
TGTGCCAGCATGGGGGGCCCGGGCTCACCCCTCCACTTT
>TRBV9|.|few|TRBJ1-5
CASSVDSGVPQHF
TGTGCCAGCAGCGTAGATTCGGGGGTGCCCCAGCATTTT
>TRBV12-3/TRBV12-4|.|.|TRBJ1-3
CASRRSAGNTIYF
TGTGCCAGCAGGCGTAGCGCAGGAAACACCATATATTTT
>TRBV15|.|.|TRBJ1-4
CATSRSPRSTNEKLFF
TGTGCCACCAGCAGATCCCCGAGATCAACTAATGAAAAACTGTTTTTT
>TRBV7-9|.|many|TRBJ2-7
CASSLGVERSSYEQYF
TGTGCCAGCAGCTTAGGGGTGGAGCGGAGCTCCTACGAGCAGTACTTC
>TRBV5-1|TRBD2|few|TRBJ2-3
CASSFGLAGGTDTQYF
TGCGCCAGCAGCTTCGGTCTAGCGGGGGGCACAGATACGCAGTATTTT
>TRBV6-1|.|.|TRBJ1-5
CATLPRGAGNQPQHF
TGTGCCACCCTTCCTAGAGGGGCCGGCAATCAGCCCCAGCATTTT
>TRBV27|.|few|TRBJ2-7
CASVQGHEQYF
TGTGCCAGCGTACAGGGCCACGAGCAGTACTTC
>TRBV7-2|TRBD2|.|TRBJ2-3
CASSFGTKTDTQYF
TGTGCCAGCAGCTTTGGGACTAAAACAGATACGCAGTATTTT
>TRBV12-3/TRBV12-4|TRBD2|many|TRBJ2-1
CASRGLAGPSSSYNEQFF
TGTGCCAGCAGAGGACTAGCGGGACCCTCGAGCTCCTACAATGAGCAGTTCTTC
>TRBV20-1|TRBD2|.|TRBJ2-7
CSATQTSVFEQYF
TGCAGTGCTACACAGACTAGCGTGTTCGAGCAGTACTTC
>TRBV6-2/TRBV6-3|TRBD1|.|TRBJ1-1
CASSFLTTGAEAFF
TGTGCCAGCAGTTTCCTAACAACAGGGGCTGAAGCTTTCTTT
>TRBV12-3/TRBV12-4|TRBD1|few|TRBJ1-2
CASSLDRGLTYGYTF
TGTGCCAGCAGCCTTGACAGGGGCCTTACCTATGGCTACACCTTC
>TRBV5-1|.|once|TRBJ1-1
CASSLGSGALTNTEAFF
TGCGCCAGCAGCTTGGGTTCAGGGGCTTTAACGAACACTGAAGCTTTCTTT
>TRBV4-1|.|few|TRBJ2-1
CASSQASGLMSYNEQFF
TGCGCCAGCAGCCAAGCCTCCGGGTTGATGTCCTACAATGAGCAGTTCTTC
>TRBV5-5|.|few|TRBJ1-2
CASSLGRVGDGYTF
TGTGCCAGCAGCTTGGGGCGAGTAGGAGACGGCTACACCTTC
>TRBV5-1|.|.|TRBJ2-3
CASSWSTDTQYF
TGCGCCAGCAGCTGGAGCACAGATACGCAGTATTTT
>TRBV7-2|.|many|TRBJ1-6
CASSRRTAYNSPLHF
TGTGCCAGCAGCCGTCGGACAGCTTATAATTCACCCCTCCACTTT
>TRBV14|TRBD1|.|TRBJ1-1
CASSPRGPNTEAFF
TGTGCCAGCAGCCCGAGGGGGCCGAACACTGAAGCTTTCTTT
>TRBV3-1|TRBD2|.|TRBJ2-7
CASSHSGKAREQYF
TGTGCCAGCAGCCATAGCGGGAAGGCCAGGGAGCAGTACTTC
>TRBV6-2/TRBV6-3|TRBD1|few|TRBJ1-5
CASSVTGSWPQHF
TGTGCCAGCAGTGTGACAGGGTCTTGGCCCCAGCATTTT
>TRBV10-3|.|many|TRBJ2-7
CAISSVSGEQYF
TGTGCCATCAGTTCCGTCTCGGGAGAGCAGTACTTC
>TRBV6-2/TRBV6-3|.|few|TRBJ2-7
CASSSYLRSSYEQYF
TGTGCCAGCAGTTCCTACCTCCGATCCTCCTACGAGCAGTACTTC
>TRBV10-2|TRBD2|few|TRBJ2-5
CASTRTSGNLNQETQYF
TGCGCCAGCACTCGGACTAGCGGGAACCTTAACCAAGAGACCCAGTACTTC
>TRBV6-2/TRBV6-3|.|.|TRBJ2-3
CASRRLPDTQYF
TGTGCCAGCCGCAGGCTTCCAGATACGCAGTATTTT
>TRBV27|TRBD1|once|TRBJ1-1
CASAGDRGFSEAFF
TGTGCCAGTGCTGGGGACAGGGGGTTCTCTGAAGCTTTCTTT
>TRBV7-2|.|many|TRBJ2-3
CASTPRRTGRGLVHTQYF
TGTGCCAGCACCCCCCGGAGGACAGGGCGGGGGTTAGTTCATACGCAGTATTTT
>TRBV4-1|.|few|TRBJ1-2
CASSQEGGAEIYGYTF
TGCGCCAGCAGCCAAGAGGGGGGGGCAGAAATCTATGGCTACACCTTC
>TRBV20-1|TRBD1|.|TRBJ1-4
CSAFPGGTNEKLFF
TGCAGTGCTTTTCCAGGGGGCACTAATGAAAAACTGTTTTTT
>TRBV13|TRBD1|many|TRBJ2-1
CASSSGTGGSHEQFF
TGTGCCAGCAGCTCCGGGACAGGGGGCTCGCATGAGCAGTTCTTC
>TRBV4-1|.|once|TRBJ1-2
CASSQVLQGNYGYTF
TGCGCCAGCAGCCAAGTCCTGCAGGGTAACTATGGCTACACCTTC
>TRBV9|TRBD2|few|TRBJ2-1
CASSSTSGIHNEQFF
TGTGCCAGCAGCTCTACTAGCGGGATCCACAATGAGCAGTTCTTC
>TRBV12-3/TRBV12-4|.|.|TRBJ2-7
CASSLTVGASYEQYF
TGTGCCAGCAGTTTAACGGTGGGGGCCTCCTACGAGCAGTACTTC
>TRBV29-1|TRBD1|.|TRBJ1-1
CSVEWDRGEAFF
TGCAGCGTTGAATGGGACAGGGGTGAAGCTTTCTTT
>TRBV5-1|.|few|TRBJ1-4
CASSLGGVSEKLFF
TGCGCCAGCAGCTTGGGAGGGGTCAGTGAAAAACTGTTTTTT
>TRBV27|TRBD1|few|TRBJ2-1
CANLGTGRYNEQFF
TGTGCCAACCTAGGGACAGGGAGGTACAATGAGCAGTTCTTC
>TRBV7-9|TRBD1|many|TRBJ2-7
CASSPTGDYEQYF
TGTGCCAGCAGCCCGACAGGGGACTACGAGCAGTACTTC
>TRBV2|.|few|TRBJ2-3
CASTPEDTQYF
TGTGCCAGCACCCCGGAAGATACGCAGTATTTT
>TRBV10-3|TRBD1|.|TRBJ2-7
CAISDGQGYEQYF
TGTGCCATCAGCGACGGACAGGGTTACGAGCAGTACTTC
>TRBV7-2|.|few|TRBJ1-1
CASSLTSEAFF
TGTGCCAGCAGCCTTACATCTGAAGCTTTCTTT
>TRBV7-9|.|few|TRBJ1-4
CASSRTAEKLFF
TGTGCCAGCAGCCGGACAGCGGAAAAACTGTTTTTT
>TRBV4-3|.|few|TRBJ2-3
CASSQDPQGLADTQYF
TGCGCCAGCAGCCAAGACCCACAGGGATTGGCAGATACGCAGTATTTT
>TRBV9|TRBD2|many|TRBJ2-7
CASSEGTSGTSYEQYF
TGTGCCAGCAGCGAGGGGACTAGCGGGACCTCCTACGAGCAGTACTTC
>TRBV9|.|many|TRBJ2-1
CASSEDTYNEQFF
TGTGCCAGCAGCGAGGACACTTACAATGAGCAGTTCTTC
>TRBV20-1|.|many|TRBJ2-3
CSAPGMGDTQYF
TGCAGTGCTCCGGGTATGGGAGATACGCAGTATTTT
>TRBV18|.|.|TRBJ2-3
CASSPPSSTDTQYF
TGTGCCAGCTCACCACCGAGCAGCACAGATACGCAGTATTTT
>TRBV4-3|.|many|TRBJ2-2
CASSQGLVTGELFF
TGCGCCAGCAGCCAAGGATTGGTCACCGGGGAGCTGTTTTTT